One sample yielded the 20 T cell receptor beta chains listed below, sequenced in a study of blood T cell repertoires in COVID-19. The method was immunoSEQ multiplex PCR; TCRdb's version includes in-frame clones alone and lacks a portion of them. This sample yields about 150,000 clones, of which about four fifths are seen a single time; around a fifth belongs to the top ten. The sample comprised peripheral blood. The receptor set was obtained from a woman in her sixties or seventies who had recovered from COVID-19.

The table lists this clone with a count of one. The chain combines TRBV7-9 with TRBJ1-4, with D possibly TRBD1 on 6 matching bases. There are 16 residues in the CDR3. V lost 4 bases to trimming and J lost 8 bases, with 20 bases between them. Germline V gives CDR1 SEHNR, CDR2 FQNEAQ (reference sequence). The CDR3 nucleotides read TGTGCCAGCAGCTCCCCCGTCCCGGGGGGCACAGAAAAACTGTTTTTT. Its protein is CASSSPVPGGTEKLFF.

V and J are TRBV7-2 and TRBJ1-2; D is undetermined. CDR3 length: 15 amino acids. The germline gives CDR1 SGHTA, CDR2 FQGNSA. V was clipped by 1 base and J by 6 bases, with 15 bases between them. DNA for the CDR3: TGTGCCAGCAGCTTAGGACAACCCGAGGGTCATGGCTACACCTTC. Protein: CASSLGQPEGHGYTF.

This rearrangement joins TRBV30 to TRBJ1-1, with TRBD1 as a possible D gene (5 bases). Germline V gives CDR1 GTSNPN, CDR2 SVGIG (reference sequence). The CDR3 consists of 14 residues. The V and J ends lost 4 bases and 1 base respectively, with 13 bases between them. The DNA for the CDR3 is TGTGCCTGGACCAGGGTTTACTCGAACACTGAAGCTTTCTTT. Amino acid sequence: CAWTRVYSNTEAFF.

The count of this clone is one. The gene calls are TRBV2 and TRBJ2-3; 7 bases align to TRBD2. CDR1 and CDR2 from the germline V gene are SNHLY and FYNNEI. Losses at the gene ends were 8 bases for V and 8 bases for J; bases not matched to a gene: 13. The CDR3 is 14 residues long. The CDR3 sequence is CASGLAEVWGTQYF. DNA of the CDR3: TGTGCCAGCGGGCTAGCGGAGGTTTGGGGTACGCAGTATTTT.

This chain links TRBV29-1 with TRBJ1-4; maybe TRBD1 (5 bases). Trimming left V 3 bases short and J 14 bases short, with 19 bases between. Germline lookup yields CDR1 SQVTM and CDR2 ANQGSEA. The CDR3 is 13 residues long. The CDR3 loop reads CSVEGQPARGLFF. The CDR3 bases are TGCAGCGTTGAGGGGCAGCCTGCCCGTGGGCTGTTTTTT.

The chain combines TRBV20-1 with TRBJ2-7; no definite D call. V was cut by 6 bases and J by 6 bases, with 9 bases left in between. The CDR3 extends over 10 amino acids. The germline gives CDR1 DFQATT, CDR2 SNEGSKA (reference sequence). CDR3 sequence (DNA): TGCAGTGCCCGAGCCCTCGAGCAGTACTTC. Translating it yields CSARALEQYF.

The CDR3 DNA sequence: TGTGCCAGCAGCCCACAGGGAGATGAGCAGTTCTTC. It specifies CASSPQGDEQFF. This rearrangement joins TRBV11-3 to TRBJ2-1, with D possibly matching TRBD1 (6 bases). The germline gives CDR1 SGHNT, CDR2 YENEEA. The CDR3 runs to 12 residues. V shed 5 bases and J shed 8 bases, with 10 bases lying between them.

V usage is TRBV5-1 and J usage is TRBJ2-1; possible D gene TRBD2, 6 bases. Germline loops: CDR1 SGHRS, CDR2 YFSETQ. The CDR3 has 14 amino acids. Trimming left V 6 bases short and J 2 bases short, with 12 bases between. The CDR3 loop is CASTPTSAYNEQFF. The CDR3 DNA is TGCGCCAGCACCCCGACTAGTGCCTACAATGAGCAGTTCTTC.

The V call is TRBV27, the J call TRBJ1-1; D perhaps matches TRBD1 (5 bases). V lost 3 bases to trimming and J lost 2 bases, with 13 bases between them. This CDR3 has 15 residues. Per the germline V gene, CDR1 is MNHEY and CDR2 is SMNVEV (reference sequence). CDR3 bases: TGTGCCAGCAGTTTGACCAGGGAATTAAACACTGAAGCTTTCTTT. This encodes CASSLTRELNTEAFF.

The chain recombines TRBV6-5 with TRBJ1-6; 8 bases map to TRBD1. The trim removed 7 bases at V and 5 bases at J, leaving 7 bases unmatched. CDR3 length: 15 residues. Per germline, CDR1 MNHEY and CDR2 SVGAGI. Here the CDR3 reads CASTSTGGDNSPLHF. CDR3 in DNA: TGTGCCAGCACCAGTACAGGGGGGGATAATTCACCCCTCCACTTT.

V and J are TRBV5-4 and TRBJ1-4, with D perhaps TRBD1 (5 bases). The CDR3 runs to 14 residues. CDR1 and CDR2 (germline): SGHNT, YYREEE (reference sequence). V dropped 4 bases and J dropped 5 bases, with 12 bases sitting between them. CDR3 protein: CASSPGGENEKLFF. The CDR3, as DNA: TGTGCCAGCAGCCCTGGGGGGGAGAATGAAAAACTGTTTTTT.

The chain links TRBV19 to TRBJ2-5; 8 bases line up with TRBD2. With V trimmed by 6 bases and J by 1 base, 13 bases remained unmatched. Germline assignment: CDR1 LNHDA and CDR2 SQIVND (reference sequence). The CDR3 loop spans 17 amino acids. The chain's CDR3 is CASSPFGGSGAQETQYF. The CDR3 region has the DNA TGTGCCAGTAGCCCCTTCGGTGGTAGCGGGGCCCAAGAGACCCAGTACTTC. Full variable domain (outside the CDR3, taken from reference TRBV19 and TRBJ2-5): DGGITQSPKYLFRKEGQNVTLSCEQNLNHDAMYWYRQDPGQGLRLIYYSQIVNDFQKGDIAEGYSVSREKKESFPLTVTSAQKNPTAFYLCASSPFGGSGAQETQYFGPGTRLLVL.

The rearrangement joins TRBV20-1 to TRBJ2-2, with 7 bases matching TRBD2. This CDR3 comprises 14 residues. Germline CDR1 reads DFQATT; CDR2 reads SNEGSKA (reference sequence). Germline trimming cut 3 bases from V and 5 bases from J; bases unmatched to any gene: 6. CDR3 protein: CSASWRGGTGELFF. CDR3 DNA sequence: TGCAGTGCTAGTTGGCGGGGAGGGACCGGGGAGCTGTTTTTT.

V gene TRBV6-5 combines with J gene TRBJ2-7; 7 bases align to TRBD1. V shed 2 bases, J shed 3 bases, and the junction held 7 bases outside the gene matches. This CDR3 has 15 residues. Germline V gene lookup returns CDR1 MNHEY and CDR2 SVGAGI. CDR3 loop: CASSYPGQEIYEQYF. DNA of the CDR3: TGTGCCAGCAGTTACCCCGGACAGGAGATCTACGAGCAGTACTTC.

Only one count was recorded for this clone. This chain joins TRBV5-1 and TRBJ2-7; D might be TRBD2 (7 bases). The CDR3 sequence is 14 residues long. V lost 6 bases to trimming and J lost 2 bases, with 15 bases between them. CDR1 is SGHRS, CDR2 YFSETQ, per germline. The CDR3 region has the DNA TGCGCCAGCAAGGCGGGAGACAGGACCTACGAGCAGTACTTC. Translating it yields CASKAGDRTYEQYF.

The chain combines TRBV6-5 with TRBJ2-2, with TRBD2 as a possible D gene (6 bases). V was cut by 7 bases and J by 3 bases, with 15 bases left in between. Looked up from germline, CDR1 is MNHEY and CDR2 is SVGAGI. The CDR3 is 15 residues long. The CDR3 nucleotides read TGTGCCAGCATGGGCTGGGGGGACGACACCGGGGAGCTGTTTTTT. Residues: CASMGWGDDTGELFF.

V and J are TRBV5-5 and TRBJ2-2; tentatively, D is TRBD2 (6 bases). Trimming removed 3 bases from V and 3 bases from J, with 18 bases in between. CDR1 and CDR2 from the germline V gene are SGHKS and YYEKEE (reference sequence). The CDR3 totals 17 residues. The CDR3 DNA sequence: TGTGCCAGCAGCTCGCTTCCGGGAGCCGGGCACACCGGGGAGCTGTTTTTT. It codes for CASSSLPGAGHTGELFF. The whole variable domain, remainder taken from reference TRBV5-5 and TRBJ2-2, is DAGVTQSPTHLIKTRGQQVTLRCSPISGHKSVSWYQQVLGQGPQFIFQYYEKEERGRGNFPDRFSARQFPNYSSELNVNALLLGDSALYLCASSSLPGAGHTGELFFGEGSRLTVL.

The genes are TRBV11-2 and TRBJ2-5; a weak D match, TRBD2 (6 bases). This CDR3 region has 14 residues. V lost 1 base and J 7 bases, leaving 13 bases between the germline ends. Germline-derived CDR1 and CDR2 are SGHAT and FQNNGV. The chain's CDR3 is CASSLVGRRGTQYF. The CDR3 coding sequence is TGTGCCAGCAGCTTAGTTGGCAGGCGGGGGACCCAGTACTTC.

The V call is TRBV4-2, the J call TRBJ2-3; D uncertain. There are 13 residues in the CDR3. Between the trimmed V and J ends, which lost 0 bases and 6 bases, there was a span of 7 bases. Germline V gives CDR1 LGHNA, CDR2 YNFKEQ. The DNA for the CDR3 is TGTGCCAGCAGCCAAGAGCAGTGGGATACGCAGTATTTT. Amino acid sequence: CASSQEQWDTQYF.

The gene calls are TRBV3-1 (or the pseudogene TRBV3-2) and TRBJ2-5; perhaps TRBD2 as D (5 bases). This CDR3 is built from 11 residues. Germline V lookup: CDR1 LGHDT, CDR2 YNNKEL (reference sequence). V dropped 3 bases and J dropped 9 bases, with 8 bases sitting between them. This chain's CDR3 is CASSQLRAQYF. The CDR3 DNA follows: TGTGCCAGCAGCCAGTTGAGGGCCCAGTACTTC.